A single sample gave rise to the 25 T cell receptor beta chains below, sequenced in a study of shared clonotypes between healthy human individuals. Produced via immunoSEQ multiplex PCR; TCRdb's table is partial and in-frame only. The data contain 850,000 to 1,200,000 clones, about 74% of them singletons. The sample consisted of memory CD4+ T cells sorted from blood. The subset is: CD45RA-negative fraction. These receptor sequences come from a man younger than 35 in good health.

This clone was counted once. The genes are TRBV21-1 and TRBJ2-7. TRBV21-1 is flagged as a pseudogene. CDR3 length equals 16 residues. The CDR3 loop is CASSKERWKEAYEQYF. The DNA of the CDR3 is TGTGCCAGCAGCAAAGAACGTTGGAAAGAAGCTTACGAGCAGTACTTC.

DNA of the CDR3: TGCAGCGTTGATATCTCGATAGAGACCCAGTACTTC. This translates into CSVDISIETQYF. J is TRBJ2-5 and V is TRBV29-1; D not resolved. The germline V gene has CDR1 SQVTM and CDR2 ANQGSEA. This CDR3 is built from 12 residues. The V end was cut by 3 bases, the J end by 4 bases, with 9 bases between.

The gene calls are TRBV18 and TRBJ2-6, with unresolved D. The germline CDR1 and CDR2 sequences are KGHSH and LQKENI. The CDR3 has 13 amino acids. V lost 4 bases and J 2 bases, leaving 3 bases between the germline ends. CDR3 sequence reads: CASSQTGANVLTF. CDR3 in DNA: TGTGCCAGCTCACAAACTGGGGCCAACGTCCTGACTTTC.

The chain links TRBV10-3 to TRBJ1-3, with D uncertain. Trimming took off 5 bases at V and 0 bases at J, with 5 bases between the two ends. The CDR3 sequence is 13 residues long. Germline CDR1 is ENHRY and CDR2 is SYGVKD. CDR3 sequence: CAISYSSGNTIYF. Written as DNA, the CDR3 is TGTGCCATCAGTTACAGCTCTGGAAACACCATATATTTT.

The genes are TRBV5-1 and TRBJ2-7; 11 bases map to TRBD2. V was pared by 5 bases and J by 5 bases, with 9 bases of the junction left unmatched. The CDR3 runs to 15 residues. Per germline, CDR1 SGHRS and CDR2 YFSETQ. The CDR3 DNA reads as TGCGCCAGCAGGAGAGGTAGCGGGGGGGCCCACGAGCAGTACTTC. This sequence encodes CASRRGSGGAHEQYF.

To note about this clone: Germline is not matched at one junction end, which may reflect a read error. This sequence joins TRBV9 and TRBJ1-3, with D perhaps TRBD1 (5 bases). The CDR3 extends over 10 amino acids. Germline values: CDR1 SGDLS, CDR2 YYNGEE. The CDR3 is CASSSPGRNF. CDR3 nucleotide sequence: TGTGCCAGCAGTTCACCAGGGAGAAATTTT.

The chain uses TRBV6-6 and TRBJ2-1; 9 positions agree with TRBD2. Germline CDR1 reads MNHNY; CDR2 reads SVGAGI (reference sequence). V gave up 10 bases and J gave up 5 bases; unmatched junction bases: 9. This CDR3 comprises 14 residues. DNA for the CDR3: TGTGCCACCGGGGAGAGCGGGGGGAACAATGAGCAGTTCTTC. It encodes CATGESGGNNEQFF.

This chain uses TRBV5-1 with TRBJ2-5; D possibly corresponds to TRBD2 (6 bases). This CDR3 is 15 amino acids long. Trimming left V 3 bases short and J 5 bases short, with 17 bases between. Germline V CDR1 and CDR2: SGHRS, YFSETQ. Here the CDR3 DNA reads TGCGCCAGCAGCTCCGGGACTCCCGGGCGGGAGACCCAGTACTTC. Encoded protein: CASSSGTPGRETQYF.

Only one count was recorded for this clone. This rearrangement joins TRBV27 to TRBJ1-2; D is uncertain. The CDR3 has 15 amino acids. Germline loops: CDR1 MNHEY, CDR2 SMNVEV (reference sequence). With 3 bases removed from V and 1 base from J, the gap between germline ends came to 12 bases. CDR3 amino acids: CASSLASPYNYGYTF. CDR3 in DNA: TGTGCCAGCAGTTTGGCCAGTCCGTATAACTATGGCTACACCTTC.

The chain couples TRBV30 to TRBJ1-1; possibly TRBD1 for D (6 bases). This CDR3 is built from 13 residues. The germline V gene encodes CDR1 GTSNPN and CDR2 SVGIG (reference sequence). The germline V and J ends were trimmed by 5 bases and 4 bases, with 14 bases remaining between them. CDR3 in amino acids: CAWGRGRATEAFF. The DNA of the CDR3 is TGTGCCTGGGGGAGGGGGAGGGCCACTGAAGCTTTCTTT.

The rearrangement joins TRBV27 to TRBJ2-3; D perhaps matches TRBD1 (5 bases). The germline V gene has CDR1 MNHEY and CDR2 SMNVEV (reference sequence). V lost 4 bases and J lost 5, with 10 bases in between. The CDR3 sequence is 13 residues long. CDR3 nucleotides: TGTGCCAGCAGTTCCAGGGTAAGAGATACGCAGTATTTT. The encoded protein is CASSSRVRDTQYF.

The V call is TRBV2, the J call TRBJ2-3, with 8 bases lining up with TRBD1. Per germline, CDR1 SNHLY and CDR2 FYNNEI. The CDR3 contains 15 residues. The trim removed 6 bases at V and 4 bases at J, leaving 9 bases unmatched. In DNA form, the CDR3 reads TGTGCCAGCAGCAGGGGGCGGATAGGGGCAGATACGCAGTATTTT. It encodes CASSRGRIGADTQYF. Filled out from reference TRBV2 and TRBJ2-3, the complete variable domain reads EPEVTQTPSHQVTQMGQEVILRCVPISNHLYFYWYRQILGQKVEFLVSFYNNEISEKSEIFDDQFSVERPDGSNFTLKIRSTKLEDSAMYFCASSRGRIGADTQYFGPGTRLTVL.

This chain links TRBV10-3 with TRBJ2-7; D might be TRBD2 (5 bases). CDR1 ENHRY and CDR2 SYGVKD come from the germline V gene. This CDR3 is built from 13 residues. Trimming took off 11 bases at V and 2 bases at J, with 16 bases between the two ends. The DNA of the CDR3 is TGTGCCTCCGGAGGACTCCCTACCTACGAGCAGTACTTC. Protein product: CASGGLPTYEQYF.

This clone has more than one count but fewer than ten. The same CDR3 is also encoded by other DNA sequences in this sample. The chain couples TRBV5-1 to TRBJ2-5; no definite D call. Trimming left V 1 base short and J 4 bases short, with 2 bases between. CDR1 and CDR2 (germline): SGHRS, YFSETQ. The CDR3 runs 11 residues. The CDR3 nucleotides are TGCGCCAGCAGCTTGTCAGAGACCCAGTACTTC. It codes for CASSLSETQYF.

In the case of this clone: Other nucleotide sequences in the sample specify the same CDR3. The chain couples TRBV2 to TRBJ2-3; tentative D call: TRBD2 (6 bases). Trimming removed 6 bases from V and 6 bases from J, with 7 bases in between. This CDR3 spans 11 amino acids. CDR1 and CDR2 from the germline V gene are SNHLY and FYNNEI. CDR3 DNA sequence: TGTGCCAGCAGCCGGGAGGATACGCAGTATTTT. It yields the protein CASSREDTQYF.

The CDR3 here is CASSPGWAGSSYNEQFF. The CDR3 bases are TGTGCCAGCAGCCCTGGGTGGGCGGGGAGCTCCTACAATGAGCAGTTCTTC. V gene TRBV5-6 combines with J gene TRBJ2-1, with D possibly matching TRBD2 (6 bases). Trimming cost V 4 bases and J 0 bases, with 17 bases left between them. CDR1 is SGHDT, CDR2 YYEEEE, per germline. The CDR3 is made up of 17 amino acids.

CDR3 in amino acids: CASNRDYRYEQYF. The CDR3 DNA sequence: TGTGCCAGCAACCGGGACTATCGCTACGAGCAGTACTTC. The V and J genes are TRBV5-5 and TRBJ2-7, with 7 bases lining up with TRBD2. CDR3 length equals 13 residues. J lost 3 bases, V lost 6 bases, and 6 bases had no gene match. Germline CDR1 SGHKS, CDR2 YYEKEE (reference sequence).

This clone was recorded only once. The J gene is TRBJ1-1, the V gene TRBV5-1; D is possibly TRBD1 (5 bases). Germline values: CDR1 SGHRS, CDR2 YFSETQ. V was shortened by 3 bases and J by 4 bases, with 10 bases between the two germline ends. CDR3 length: 13 amino acids. The CDR3 reads CASSSQGGTEAFF. In nucleotides, the CDR3 is TGCGCCAGCAGCTCTCAGGGAGGCACTGAAGCTTTCTTT.

The rearrangement uses TRBV30 and TRBJ2-6, with D tentatively TRBD1 or TRBD2 (5 bases each). Trimming took 3 bases from V and 0 from J, leaving 21 bases between them. In germline, CDR1 is GTSNPN, CDR2 SVGIG (reference sequence). This CDR3 comprises 19 residues. The CDR3 nucleotides read TGTGCCTGGAGCGACAAACCCCATTGGGGGAGCTCTGGGGCCAACGTCCTGACTTTC. Its translation is CAWSDKPHWGSSGANVLTF.

The rearrangement links TRBV30 to TRBJ1-2; unclear D gene. The CDR3 totals 15 residues. The V gene's germline CDR1 is GTSNPN and CDR2 SVGIG (reference sequence). Between the trimmed V and J ends, which lost 2 bases and 5 bases, there was a span of 18 bases. The chain's CDR3 is CAWSNPEFFGYGYTF. CDR3 sequence (DNA): TGTGCCTGGAGTAACCCAGAATTCTTCGGATATGGCTACACCTTC.

In DNA form, the CDR3 reads TGTGCCAGCAGTGATTCGGATACGCAGTATTTT. It translates to CASSDSDTQYF. The J gene is TRBJ2-3, the V gene TRBV6-5; D is ambiguous. Per germline, CDR1 MNHEY and CDR2 SVGAGI. CDR3 length: 11 amino acids. V shed 5 bases and J shed 6 bases, with 6 bases lying between them.

This clone was picked up a small number of times. At one end, the junction sequence differs from germline, possibly due to a read error. The chain uses TRBV2 and TRBJ2-7, with D unresolved. The CDR3 runs to 11 residues. CDR1 and CDR2 from the germline V gene are SNHLY and FYNNEI. CDR3 loop: CASLDPYEQYF. CDR3 sequence (DNA): TGTGCCAGCCTAGATCCTTACGAACAGTACTTC.

This sequence joins TRBV29-1 and TRBJ2-1; 7 positions match TRBD2. Germline CDR1 SQVTM, CDR2 ANQGSEA. V lost 2 bases, J lost 5 bases, and 12 bases stayed unmatched. This CDR3 comprises 16 residues. This chain's CDR3 is CSVENWSAGVDNEQFF. CDR3 sequence (DNA): TGCAGCGTTGAAAACTGGAGTGCGGGAGTTGACAATGAGCAGTTCTTC.

The chain recombines TRBV2 with TRBJ1-1; unclear D gene. There are 14 residues in the CDR3. V lost 0 bases, J lost 5 bases, and 10 bases lay in between. Germline V gene lookup returns CDR1 SNHLY and CDR2 FYNNEI. The CDR3 loop is CASSEALRGTEAFF. For the CDR3, the DNA is TGTGCCAGCAGTGAAGCGCTTCGGGGAACTGAAGCTTTCTTT.

The chain couples TRBV5-1 to TRBJ2-3; D is unresolved. Per germline, CDR1 SGHRS and CDR2 YFSETQ. V was clipped by 0 bases and J by 2 bases, with 4 bases between them. CDR3 length: 13 residues. The CDR3 protein is CASSLGLTDTQYF. CDR3 sequence (DNA): TGCGCCAGCAGCTTGGGGCTCACAGATACGCAGTATTTT.